One and the same sample provided the 16 T cell receptor beta chains below, sequenced in a study of immune characterization of retroperitoneal liposarcoma. TCRdb called the PCR reads again in MiXCR, with one record for every CDR3 protein. Seen here are roughly 10,000 distinct CDR3 sequences, about 50% observed once, and the top ten hold roughly a tenth. Source material: tumor tissue. Every receptor here comes from a female donor with retroperitoneal liposarcoma.

The chain couples TRBV7-6 to TRBJ2-7, with 7 bases identical to TRBD2. The J segment lost 0 bases and the V segment lost 8 bases, leaving 4 bases of the junction unmatched. This CDR3 comprises 13 residues. Germline values: CDR1 SGHVS, CDR2 FNYEAQ. CDR3 residues: CASGAGDSYEQYF. The CDR3 nucleotides read TGTGCCAGCGGTGCGGGGGACTCCTACGAGCAGTACTTC.

In regard to this clonotype: With a much larger clone just one base away, this may be a read error. V is TRBV7-2 and J is TRBJ2-1; TRBD2 matches 8 bases. CDR3 size: 15 residues. V trimming: 5 bases; J trimming: 10 bases; junction bases outside the gene matches: 13. Germline V gives CDR1 SGHTA, CDR2 FQGNSA. This CDR3 reads CASSPWPRGGLEQFF. DNA for the CDR3: TGTGCCAGCAGCCCTTGGCCTCGGGGGGGGCTCGAGCAGTTCTTC.

V usage is TRBV7-2 and J usage is TRBJ2-3, with D perhaps TRBD1 (5 bases). The J call could be wrong; TRBJ2-5 is a better fit for the DNA end. Germline V gene lookup returns CDR1 SGHTA and CDR2 FQGNSA. This CDR3 spans 13 amino acids. DNA of the CDR3: TGTGCCAGCAGCTTAGCGCAGGGAGAGACCCAGTACTTC. This codes for CASSLAQGETQYF.

Worth noting for this clonotype: An end of the junction differs from the germline gene, which may be a read error. The chain links TRBV7-2 to TRBJ2-7; D uncertain. The germline V gene encodes CDR1 SGHTA and CDR2 FQGNSA. This CDR3 has 15 amino acids. This CDR3 is CASSHAAAVQEPQYF. In DNA form, the CDR3 reads TGTGCCAGCAGCCATGCCGCGGCAGTCCAAGAGCCCCAGTACTTT. The full variable domain, its missing parts supplied by reference TRBV7-2 and TRBJ2-7, is GAGVSQSPSNKVTEKGKDVELRCDPISGHTALYWYRQSLGQGLEFLIYFQGNSAPDKSGLPSDRFSAERTGGSVSTLTIQRTQQEDSAVYLCASSHAAAVQEPQYFGPGTRLTVT.

Regarding this clonotype: Relative to the germline gene, one junction end is altered; a read error may explain this. The chain couples TRBV6-6 to TRBJ2-1; D might be TRBD1 (7 bases). Germline V gene lookup returns CDR1 MNHNY and CDR2 SVGAGI (reference sequence). The CDR3 sequence is 15 residues long. The CDR3 region has the DNA TGTGCCGGCAGCTCCCCGGGGGACAGCTACAATGAGCAGTTCTTC. It yields the protein CAGSSPGDSYNEQFF.

V is TRBV6-8 and J is TRBJ1-4; 9 bases agree with TRBD1. Losses at the gene ends were 9 bases for V and 6 bases for J; bases not matched to a gene: 5. In germline, CDR1 is MNHGY, CDR2 SAAAGT. The CDR3 runs to 13 residues. The CDR3 DNA reads TGTGCCAGTAACAGGGGGCACGATGAAAAACTGTTTTTT. Translation gives CASNRGHDEKLFF.

This clonotype was seen only a few times. The chain couples TRBV6-1 to TRBJ2-1; D unresolved. The assigned J gene may be wrong: the sequence end matches TRBJ2-7 better. This CDR3 has 12 residues. Germline loops: CDR1 MNHNS, CDR2 SASEGT. CDR3 residues: CASSLDIYEQYF. The CDR3 nucleotides read TGTGCCAGCAGCCTAGACATTTACGAGCAGTACTTC.

This clonotype appeared a single time. Here the CDR3 reads CASSGRTSGSSDEQYF. CDR3 in DNA: TGTGCCAGCAGTGGCAGGACTAGCGGGAGTAGCGACGAGCAGTACTTC. The V gene is TRBV6-1, the J gene TRBJ2-1, with 13 positions matching TRBD2. Gene TRBJ2-7 matches the end of the DNA better, so the J call may be wrong. The germline gives CDR1 MNHNS, CDR2 SASEGT. The CDR3 spans 16 residues.

On this clonotype itself: Just one base apart from a much larger clone, this may be a read error. CDR3 nucleotides: TGTGCCAGCAGTGAAGGAAAAGGGCGTGGCGCAGATACGCAGTATTTT. This gives the protein CASSEGKGRGADTQYF. The chain couples TRBV6-1 to TRBJ2-3; D call uncertain. Looked up from germline, CDR1 is MNHNS and CDR2 is SASEGT. V shed 1 base and J shed 4 bases, with 15 bases lying between them. CDR3 length: 16 amino acids.

This clonotype occurred once. The genes are TRBV7-2 and TRBJ2-3; D is unclear. CDR1 and CDR2 (germline): SGHTA, FQGNSA. V dropped 3 bases and J dropped 3 bases, with 10 bases sitting between them. The CDR3 runs to 14 residues. The CDR3 nucleotides read TGTGCCAGCAGCTTCATGGCGGTAACAGATACGCAGTATTTT. Its protein product is CASSFMAVTDTQYF. The full variable domain, with the rest looked up from reference TRBV7-2 and TRBJ2-3, is GAGVSQSPSNKVTEKGKDVELRCDPISGHTALYWYRQSLGQGLEFLIYFQGNSAPDKSGLPSDRFSAERTGGSVSTLTIQRTQQEDSAVYLCASSFMAVTDTQYFGPGTRLTVL.

This clonotype showed up just a few times. CDR3 loop: CASSAGTGDRDTQYF. The CDR3 DNA reads as TGTGCCAGCAGTGCAGGGACAGGGGATCGGGATACGCAGTATTTT. The J gene is TRBJ2-3, the V gene TRBV25-1; 10 bases fit TRBD1. Germline V CDR1 and CDR2: MGHDK, SYGVNS. This CDR3 is 15 amino acids long. Unmatched junction bases numbered 7, after V lost 4 bases and J lost 6 bases.

The V call is TRBV12-5, the J call TRBJ1-3, with 7 bases lining up with TRBD1. J gave up 3 bases and V 0 bases, and 8 bases lay outside the gene matches. The CDR3 contains 17 residues. Germline V CDR1 and CDR2: LGHNT, FRNRAP. The chain's CDR3 is CASGLVAGDRDGNTIYF. The CDR3 DNA is TGTGCTAGTGGTTTGGTAGCCGGTGACAGGGATGGAAACACCATATATTTT.

This clonotype appeared a few times. V gene TRBV6-1 combines with J gene TRBJ2-1; the D is unclear. Gene TRBJ2-7 matches the end of the DNA better, so the J call may be wrong. This CDR3 spans 13 amino acids. Germline V CDR1 and CDR2: MNHNS, SASEGT. The CDR3 sequence is CASSDQATYEQYF. The CDR3 nucleotides read TGTGCCAGCAGTGATCAGGCTACCTACGAGCAGTACTTC.

This chain uses TRBV6-2 or TRBV6-3 with TRBJ2-5; D unresolved. The tail of the sequence fits TRBJ2-7 better, so the J call may be wrong. CDR3 length equals 11 residues. CDR1 is MNHEY and CDR2 is SVGEGT in the germline V gene. CDR3 nucleotide sequence: TGTGCCAGCAGTGGTTACTTCGAGCAGTACTTC. Its translation: CASSGYFEQYF.

The CDR3 DNA reads as TGTGCCAGCAGTTACTCCGCAGGGGTCCATAATTCACCCCTCCACTTT. This translates into CASSYSAGVHNSPLHF. This chain connects TRBV6-5 to TRBJ1-6, with D possibly being TRBD1 (6 bases). CDR3 length: 16 amino acids. The V and J ends lost 0 bases and 5 bases respectively, with 11 bases between them. Germline-derived CDR1 and CDR2 are MNHEY and SVGAGI.

The chain carries TRBV24-1 and TRBJ2-1; D assignment may be TRBD1 or TRBD2 (6 bases each). Germline assignment: CDR1 KGHDR and CDR2 SFDVKD. The CDR3 extends over 15 amino acids. V lost 9 bases and J lost 10, with 24 bases in between. CDR3 in amino acids: CATSGGPGATREQFF. As DNA, the CDR3 is TGTGCCACCTCCGGCGGACCGGGGGCTACAAGGGAGCAGTTCTTC.